The T cell receptor beta chain described here comes from a study of response to subunit inactivated influenza vaccine. Turning to this clonotype: Its antigen is not known.

In TCRdb, the RT-PCR reads were re-called with MiXCR into one record per CDR3 protein. Altogether some 800,000 distinct CDR3 sequences are present, 21% being singletons, with the ten largest covering roughly 10%. There are 13 residues in the CDR3. Trimming took 0 bases from V and 4 from J, leaving 8 bases between them. The germline CDR1 and CDR2 sequences are GTSNPN and SVGIG (reference sequence). Study-level findings and limits: Authors proposed each seasonal influenza vaccination draws in few new T cells.

The sample consisted of PBMCs from blood, taken 4 to 6 days after vaccination. The V gene is TRBV30, the J gene TRBJ2-3; D remains unclear. The origin of this receptor is a man aged 50-59 years who received an inactivated influenza vaccine. The CDR3 DNA reads as TGTGCCTGGAGTGTTAGCAGCCCAGATACGCAGTATTTT. Translated, it gives CAWSVSSPDTQYF.